This T cell receptor beta chain was identified in a study of post-analysis software for immune sequencing data. Study conclusions and caveats: Normalized Chao1 diversity in multiple sclerosis patients fell significantly below that of controls. Five or six TRBV segments were significantly more frequent in patients than in controls. TRBV5-6, TRBV5-1 and TRBV20-1 were among these segments.

CDR1 and CDR2 from the germline V gene are DFQATT and SNEGSKA (reference sequence). V lost 1 base and J lost 2; bases outside the gene matches: 8. The CDR3 runs to 16 residues. This clonotype was observed a few times. Its specificity is not known. TCR beta libraries were prepared from cDNA with unique molecular identifiers. One entry per CDR3 protein results from TCRdb running MiXCR on the PCR reads. The sample consists of hundreds of thousands of distinct CDR3 sequences, 25% to 30% of them appearing once. The clonotype originates from a girl aged 5-17 years with multiple sclerosis. This chain links TRBV20-1 with TRBJ2-7; 10 bases fit TRBD2. The sequencing sample was made of blood. The CDR3 nucleotides read TGCAGTGCTAGAGGCGCTAGCGGGAGTGGGCCCTACGAGCAGTACTTC. It encodes CSARGASGSGPYEQYF.